The T cell receptor (beta chain) under discussion was sequenced for a study of CD8 T cells in ankylosing spondylitis. Findings of the study overall: As reported, disease-linked clones showed significant enrichment in matched ankylosing spondylitis synovial fluid. CD8+ disease-linked clones were present at relatively low frequencies in blood. Reports of some motif variants in reactive arthritis synovial fluid and blood predate this one. It appeared that ankylosing spondylitis blood was characterized by a TCR beta motif of seven or eight highly homologous variants.

Quantitative 5'-RACE was performed with molecular barcodes, and it yielded the TCR beta libraries. Using its own MiXCR run on the 5' RACE reads, TCRdb lists one record per CDR3 protein. The table shows about 540,000 distinct CDR3 sequences, with roughly 13% occurring only once. This clonotype showed up just a few times. The antigen is undetermined. Germline lookup yields CDR1 SEHNR and CDR2 FQNEAQ (reference sequence). CDR3 length equals 14 residues. V shed 5 bases, J shed 3 bases, and the junction held 6 bases outside the gene matches. The chain is built from TRBV7-9 and TRBJ2-5, with 7 bases aligning to TRBD2. Sample: blood, either unsorted or a sorted T cell fraction (not recorded which). The sequence was collected from a male donor with ankylosing spondylitis. CDR3 in DNA: TGTGCCAGCAGCCGTATGGGGGGGAAAGAGACCCAGTACTTC. Translation gives CASSRMGGKETQYF.